This TCR beta chain derives from a study of radiotherapy plus CTLA-4 blockade in lung cancer (dated by TCRdb to between 2018 and 2020). About the investigation overall: Objective responses occurred in 18% of enrolled patients, and under 40% achieved disease control.

V gives up 0 bases and J gives up 4 bases, and the segment between their germline ends measures 19 bases. The CDR3 measures 18 amino acids from cysteine to phenylalanine. Only CDR3 DNA is held: 54 bases, read in frame from base 1. CDR1 is given as SGDLS and CDR2 as YYNGEE, both from the germline V gene. On the study overall, not on this receptor specifically: The strongest predictors of response, as reported, were early dynamic changes in blood T cell clones along with a rise in serum interferon-beta after radiation. TCR clones derived from tumors expanded in peripheral blood after treatment with radiotherapy and ipilimumab.

The protocol used for the library was the immunoSEQ multiplex PCR assay. TCRdb limited this immuneACCESS table to in-frame rearrangements with V and J called. A share of clones is missing; checked studies link under half to unresolved V genes, and the rest is unexplained. This sample comprises some 120,000 clones, approximately 80% of them detected only once. Clones ranked in the top ten supply less than 4% of the sample. Worth noting for this clone: Its antigen target is currently unknown. Base qualities are not provided; no much larger clone lies one nucleotide away.

The study evaluated CTLA-4 blockade (ipilimumab) given together with focal radiation therapy in patients who had chemo-refractory metastatic non-small-cell lung cancer. This specimen was peripheral blood, taken from a patient treated with radiotherapy plus ipilimumab. This receptor was taken from a human donor with non-small cell lung cancer that progressed on radiotherapy plus ipilimumab. Some clones in this sample may be carry-over from other donors' samples. The chain couples TRBV9 to TRBJ2-2; TRBD1 might be the D gene, on 6 matching bases. CDR3 sequence: CASSVGGNTDRLTGELFF. The nucleotide sequence is TGTGCCAGCAGCGTAGGTGGGAATACAGACAGGCTCACCGGGGAGCTGTTTTTT. With the portions outside the CDR3 filled from the reference TRBV9 and TRBJ2-2 genes, the complete variable region becomes DSGVTQTPKHLITATGQRVTLRCSPRSGDLSVYWYQQSLDQGLQFLIQYYNGEERAKGNILERFSAQQFPDLHSELNLSSLELGDSALYFCASSVGGNTDRLTGELFFGEGSRLTVL.